This T cell receptor beta chain was recovered during a study of cytomegalovirus exposure and HLA in healthy donors. Study findings and constraints: For cytomegalovirus status, the classifier reportedly gave diagnoses with high specificity and sensitivity.

This CDR3 region has 14 residues. The germline V and J ends were trimmed by 5 bases and 0 bases, with 11 bases remaining between them. CDR1 MDHEN and CDR2 SYDVKM come from the germline V gene. A remark on this clone: The antigen is undetermined.

Amplification used 60 Vbeta primers and 13 Jbeta primers. Method: immunoSEQ multiplex PCR; TCRdb's copy keeps in-frame clones and lacks some. Counted here are fewer than 200,000 clones, 70% to 80% occurring once; the ten biggest clones make up around an eighth. The receptor was derived from a woman aged 30 to 39 in good health and CMV-seropositive. The gene calls are TRBV28 and TRBJ2-7, with a weak D call TRBD2 (6 bases). Sequenced: PBMCs. DNA for the CDR3: TGTGCCAGCAGTGGTCGGGACTTCTCCTACGAGCAGTACTTC. It encodes CASSGRDFSYEQYF. Together with reference TRBV28 and TRBJ2-7, the CDR3 gives the full variable domain: DVKVTQSSRYLVKRTGEKVFLECVQDMDHENMFWYRQDPGLGLRLIYFSYDVKMKEKGDIPEGYSVSREKKERFSLILESASTNQTSMYLCASSGRDFSYEQYFGPGTRLTVT.